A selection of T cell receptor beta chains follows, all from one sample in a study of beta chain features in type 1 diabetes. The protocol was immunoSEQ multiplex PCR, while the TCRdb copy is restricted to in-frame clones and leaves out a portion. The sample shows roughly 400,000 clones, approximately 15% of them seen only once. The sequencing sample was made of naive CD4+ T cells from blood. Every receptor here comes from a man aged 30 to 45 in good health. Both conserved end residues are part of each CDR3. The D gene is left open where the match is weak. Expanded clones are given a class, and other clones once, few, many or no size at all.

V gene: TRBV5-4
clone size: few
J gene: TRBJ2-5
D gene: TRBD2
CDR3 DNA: TGTGCCAGCAGCGGGGGACTAGCGGGGACGGAGACCCAGTACTTC
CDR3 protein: CASSGGLAGTETQYF

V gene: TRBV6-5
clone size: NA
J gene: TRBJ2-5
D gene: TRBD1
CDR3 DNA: TGTGCCAGCAGAGTAGACAGGGTAGTGGTCGAGACCCAGTACTTC
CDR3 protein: CASRVDRVVVETQYF

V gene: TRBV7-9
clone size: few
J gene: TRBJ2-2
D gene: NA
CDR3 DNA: TGTGCCAGCAGCGGGCAGGGATTAGGGGAGCTGTTTTTT
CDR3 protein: CASSGQGLGELFF

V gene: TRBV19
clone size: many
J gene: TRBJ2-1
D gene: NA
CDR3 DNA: TGTGCCAGCGGGAGCTACAATGAGCAGTTCTTC
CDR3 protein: CASGSYNEQFF

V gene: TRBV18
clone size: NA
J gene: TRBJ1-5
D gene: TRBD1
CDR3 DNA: TGTGCCAGCTCACCTGGGACAGGGAATCTTCAGCCCCAGCATTTT
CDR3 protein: CASSPGTGNLQPQHF

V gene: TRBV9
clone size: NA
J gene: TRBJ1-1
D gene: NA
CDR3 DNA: TGTGCCAGCAGCGTAGAGGGGGTCGGAGCTTTCTTT
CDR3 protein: CASSVEGVGAFF

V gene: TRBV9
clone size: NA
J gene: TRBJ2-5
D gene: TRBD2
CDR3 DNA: TGTGCCAGCAGCCCATTAGCGGGAGGAGAGACCCAGTACTTC
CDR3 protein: CASSPLAGGETQYF

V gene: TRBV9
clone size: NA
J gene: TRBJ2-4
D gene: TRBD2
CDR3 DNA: TGTGCCAGCAGCGTATCCGGGACTAATAAAAACATTCAGTACTTC
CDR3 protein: CASSVSGTNKNIQYF

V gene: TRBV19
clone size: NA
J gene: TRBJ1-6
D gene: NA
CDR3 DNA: TGTGCCAGTAGTACTGCTGGCCAATCCAATTCACCCCTCCACTTT
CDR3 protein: CASSTAGQSNSPLHF

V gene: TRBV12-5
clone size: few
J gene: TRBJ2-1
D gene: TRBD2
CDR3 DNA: TGTGCTAGTGGCTCCAGCGGGAGCTTTGAGCAGTTCTTC
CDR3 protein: CASGSSGSFEQFF

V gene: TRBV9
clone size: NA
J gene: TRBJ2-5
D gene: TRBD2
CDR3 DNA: TGTGCCAGCAGCGTAGCTTGGGCTAGCGGGGGACCCCAAGAGACCCAGTACTTC
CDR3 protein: CASSVAWASGGPQETQYF

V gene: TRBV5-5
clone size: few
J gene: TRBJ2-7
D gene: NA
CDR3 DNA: TGTGCCAGCAGCTCCTTCTACGAGCAGTACTTC
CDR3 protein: CASSSFYEQYF

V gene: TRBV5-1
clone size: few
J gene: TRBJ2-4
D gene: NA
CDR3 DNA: TGCGCCAGCAGCCCACAGTACAGGGCAGGGAACATTCAGTACTTC
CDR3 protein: CASSPQYRAGNIQYF

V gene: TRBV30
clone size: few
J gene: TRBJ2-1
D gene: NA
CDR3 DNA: TGTGCCTGGAGTCAGACTAGGGCGAGTTACAATGAGCAGTTCTTC
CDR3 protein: CAWSQTRASYNEQFF

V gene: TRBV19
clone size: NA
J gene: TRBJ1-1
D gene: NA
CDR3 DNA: TGTGCCAGTAGTATCGCACAGGGTCGGTGGACTGAAGCTTTCTTT
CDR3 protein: CASSIAQGRWTEAFF

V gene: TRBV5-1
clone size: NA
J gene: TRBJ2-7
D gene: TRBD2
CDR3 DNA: TGCGCCAGCAGAAGACTAGCTGAAAGAGACGAGCAGTACTTC
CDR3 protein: CASRRLAERDEQYF

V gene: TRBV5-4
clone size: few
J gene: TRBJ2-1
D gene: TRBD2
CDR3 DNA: TGTGCCAGCAGCTTCGGGACTAGCTCCTACAATGAGCAGTTCTTC
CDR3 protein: CASSFGTSSYNEQFF

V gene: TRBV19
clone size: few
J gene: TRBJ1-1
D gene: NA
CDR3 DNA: TGTGCCAGTAGTCCTGTAGCAAGACAGAACACTGAAGCTTTCTTT
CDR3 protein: CASSPVARQNTEAFF

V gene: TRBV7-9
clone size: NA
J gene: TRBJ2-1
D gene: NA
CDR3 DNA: TGTGCCAGCAGCCCCGTTAGCTTGGGCTACGATGAGCAGTTCTTC
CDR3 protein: CASSPVSLGYDEQFF

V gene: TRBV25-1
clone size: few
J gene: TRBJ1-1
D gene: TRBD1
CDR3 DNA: TGTGCCAGCAGTGTGACAGGGATGAACACTGAAGCTTTCTTT
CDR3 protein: CASSVTGMNTEAFF

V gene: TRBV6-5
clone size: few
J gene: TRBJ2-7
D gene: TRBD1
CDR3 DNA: TGTGCCAGCAGTTACTCGGGGACAGGATCCTACGAGCAGTACTTC
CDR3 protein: CASSYSGTGSYEQYF

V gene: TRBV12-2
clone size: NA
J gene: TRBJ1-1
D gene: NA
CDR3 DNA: TGTGCAAGTCGCTTAGTTGGCGTGGGGTGGGACACTGAAGCTTTCTTT
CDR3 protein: CASRLVGVGWDTEAFF

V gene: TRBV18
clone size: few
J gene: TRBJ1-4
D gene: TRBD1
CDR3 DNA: TGTGCCAGCTCACCGAGACAGGGGCTTTTTGAAAAACTGTTTTTT
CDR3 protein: CASSPRQGLFEKLFF

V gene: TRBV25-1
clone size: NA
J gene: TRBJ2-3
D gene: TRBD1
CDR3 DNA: TGTGCCAGCAGTGTTAGAAGGGGGCTAACAGATACGCAGTATTTT
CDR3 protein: CASSVRRGLTDTQYF

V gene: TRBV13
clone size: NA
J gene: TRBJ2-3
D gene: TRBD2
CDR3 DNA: TGTGCCAGCAGAAAGCTTATCGGTAGCGGGCCGCTGGCAGATACGCAGTATTTT
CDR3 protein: CASRKLIGSGPLADTQYF

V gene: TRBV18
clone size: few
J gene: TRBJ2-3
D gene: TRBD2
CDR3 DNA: TGTGCCAGCTCACCCCTAGCGGCTAGCACAGATACGCAGTATTTT
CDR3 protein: CASSPLAASTDTQYF

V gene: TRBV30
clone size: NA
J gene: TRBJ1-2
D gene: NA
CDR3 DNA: TGTGCCTGGGGTACCAGACCCAACAGAGGCTACACCTTC
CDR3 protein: CAWGTRPNRGYTF

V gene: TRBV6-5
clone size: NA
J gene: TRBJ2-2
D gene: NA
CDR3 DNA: TGTGCCAGCAGTGGGACTCTGCTCGGGGAGCTGTTTTTT
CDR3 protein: CASSGTLLGELFF

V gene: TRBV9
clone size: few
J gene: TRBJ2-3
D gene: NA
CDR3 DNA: TGTGCCAGCAGCGCATCTGCCCTTGCCACAGATACGCAGTATTTT
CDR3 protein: CASSASALATDTQYF

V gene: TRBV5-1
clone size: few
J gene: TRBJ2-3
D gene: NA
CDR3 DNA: TGCGCCAGCAGCTTGGACCACAAAGATACGCAGTATTTT
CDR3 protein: CASSLDHKDTQYF

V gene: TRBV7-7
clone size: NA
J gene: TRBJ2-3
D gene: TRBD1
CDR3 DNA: TGTGCTAGCAGTCCCAACAGGGGAGATACGCAGTATTTT
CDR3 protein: CASSPNRGDTQYF

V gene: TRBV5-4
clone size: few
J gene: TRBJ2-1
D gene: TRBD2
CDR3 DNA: TGTGCCAGCAGCTCCCCGGGAGGGACTCGCCGGAATGAGCAGTTCTTC
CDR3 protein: CASSSPGGTRRNEQFF

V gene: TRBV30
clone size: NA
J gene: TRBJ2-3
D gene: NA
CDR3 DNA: TGTGCCTGGAGTGTTCGTAGCACAGATACGCAGTATTTT
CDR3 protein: CAWSVRSTDTQYF

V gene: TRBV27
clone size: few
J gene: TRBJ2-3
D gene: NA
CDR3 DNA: TGTGCCAGCAGTCGAGTCCCCGGAGGCACGCAGTATTTT
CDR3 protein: CASSRVPGGTQYF

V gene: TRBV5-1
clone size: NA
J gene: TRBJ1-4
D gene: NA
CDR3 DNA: TGCGCCAGCAGCTTGGCAGGCTCAACTAATGAAAAACTGTTTTTT
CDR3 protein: CASSLAGSTNEKLFF

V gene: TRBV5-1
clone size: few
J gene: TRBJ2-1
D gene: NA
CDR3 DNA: TGCGCCAGCTCTCCGGACAGCTCCTACAATGAGCAGTTCTTC
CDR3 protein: CASSPDSSYNEQFF

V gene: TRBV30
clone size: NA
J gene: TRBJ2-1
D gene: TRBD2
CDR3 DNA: TGTGCCTGGAGTCAGGGGACTAGCGGCTCCTACAATGAGCAGTTCTTC
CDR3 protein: CAWSQGTSGSYNEQFF

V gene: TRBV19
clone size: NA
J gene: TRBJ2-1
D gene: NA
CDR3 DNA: TGTGCCAGTAGCGCGTACAATGAGCAGTTCTTC
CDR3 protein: CASSAYNEQFF

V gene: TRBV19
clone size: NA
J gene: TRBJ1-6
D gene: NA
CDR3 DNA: TGTGCCAGTACCCCAACTGGGGGCCGGATGTATTCACCCCTCCACTTT
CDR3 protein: CASTPTGGRMYSPLHF

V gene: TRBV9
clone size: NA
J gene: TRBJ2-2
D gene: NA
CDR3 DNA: TGTGCCAGCAGCGTAGTAGCGTCCGGGGAGCTGTTTTTT
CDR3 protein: CASSVVASGELFF

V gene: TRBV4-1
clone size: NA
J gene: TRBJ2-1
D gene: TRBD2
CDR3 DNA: TGCGCCAGCAGCCACGATAAGGGGACAGGGACTAGCGGATACAATGAGCAGTTCTTC
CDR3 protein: CASSHDKGTGTSGYNEQFF

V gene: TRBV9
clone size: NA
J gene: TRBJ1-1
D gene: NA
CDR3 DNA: TGTGCCAGCAGCGTCCGCCTGAACACTGAAGCTTTCTTT
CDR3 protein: CASSVRLNTEAFF

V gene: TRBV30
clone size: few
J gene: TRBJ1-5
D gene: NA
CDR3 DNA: TGTGCCTGGAGTTACCAGGCCAATCAGCCCCAGCATTTT
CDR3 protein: CAWSYQANQPQHF

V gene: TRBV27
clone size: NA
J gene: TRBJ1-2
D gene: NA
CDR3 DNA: TGTGCCAGCAGTTTAAGAGGGGGAATTGGCTACACCTTC
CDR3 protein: CASSLRGGIGYTF

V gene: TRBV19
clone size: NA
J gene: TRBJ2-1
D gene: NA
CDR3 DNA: TGTGCCAGCCGGGGACCAGTCTTGGCAAATGAGCAGTTCTTC
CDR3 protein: CASRGPVLANEQFF

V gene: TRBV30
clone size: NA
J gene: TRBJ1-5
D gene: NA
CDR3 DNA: TGTGCCTTGACCTGGGGCGATAGCAATCAGCCCCAGCATTTT
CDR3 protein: CALTWGDSNQPQHF

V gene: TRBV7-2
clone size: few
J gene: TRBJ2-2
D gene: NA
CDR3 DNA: TGTGCCAGCAGCTTACGGGGGCCGAACACCGGGGAGCTGTTTTTT
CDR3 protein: CASSLRGPNTGELFF

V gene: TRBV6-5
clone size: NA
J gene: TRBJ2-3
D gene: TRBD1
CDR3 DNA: TGTGCCAGCAGTGTACAGGGGGGCGAGACAGATACGCAGTATTTT
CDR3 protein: CASSVQGGETDTQYF